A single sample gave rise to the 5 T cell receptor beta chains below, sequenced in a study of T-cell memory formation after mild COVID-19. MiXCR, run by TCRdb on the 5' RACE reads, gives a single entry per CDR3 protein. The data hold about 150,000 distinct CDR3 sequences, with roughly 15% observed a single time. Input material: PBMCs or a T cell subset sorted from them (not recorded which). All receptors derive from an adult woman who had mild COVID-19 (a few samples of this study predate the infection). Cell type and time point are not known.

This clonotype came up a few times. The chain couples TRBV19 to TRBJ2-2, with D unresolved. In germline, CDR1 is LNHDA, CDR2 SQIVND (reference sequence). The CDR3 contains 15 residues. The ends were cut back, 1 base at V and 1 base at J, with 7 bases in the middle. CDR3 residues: CASSIVQRNTGELFF. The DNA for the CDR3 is TGTGCCAGTAGTATAGTTCAGAGGAACACCGGGGAGCTGTTTTTT.

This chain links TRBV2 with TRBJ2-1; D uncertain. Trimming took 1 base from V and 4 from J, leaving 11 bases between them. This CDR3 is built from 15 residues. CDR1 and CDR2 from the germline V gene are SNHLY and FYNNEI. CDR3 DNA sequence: TGTGCCAGCAGTGAAGAGAGGCCAGCATACAATGAGCAGTTCTTC. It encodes CASSEERPAYNEQFF.

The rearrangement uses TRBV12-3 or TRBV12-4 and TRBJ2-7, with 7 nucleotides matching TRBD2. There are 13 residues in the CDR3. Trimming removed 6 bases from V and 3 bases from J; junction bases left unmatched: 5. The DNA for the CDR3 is TGTGCCAGCAGCACACTAGCGCTCTACGAGCAGTACTTC. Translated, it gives CASSTLALYEQYF.

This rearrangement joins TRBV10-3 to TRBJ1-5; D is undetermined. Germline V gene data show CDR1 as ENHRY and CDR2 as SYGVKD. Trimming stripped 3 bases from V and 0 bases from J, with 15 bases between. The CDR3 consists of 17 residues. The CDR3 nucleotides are TGTGCCATCAGTGACCCGCGGAGGGAAGATAGCAATCAGCCCCAGCATTTT. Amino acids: CAISDPRREDSNQPQHF.

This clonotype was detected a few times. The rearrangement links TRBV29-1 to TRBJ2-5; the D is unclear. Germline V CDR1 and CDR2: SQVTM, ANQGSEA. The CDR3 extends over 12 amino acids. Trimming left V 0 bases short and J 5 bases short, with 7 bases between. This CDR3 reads CSVEDQRETQYF. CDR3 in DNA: TGCAGCGTTGAAGATCAACGTGAGACCCAGTACTTC.